Listed below are T cell receptor beta chains from one sample, sequenced in a study of blood T cell repertoires in COVID-19. The repertoire was sequenced with immunoSEQ multiplex PCR; TCRdb's copy has only in-frame clones and lacks some. Of about 44,000 clones detected, approximately 88% appear once; the ten largest clones hold 1% to 1.5%. Input material: peripheral blood. Receptor source: a middle-aged woman with acute or convalescent COVID-19. The CDR3 runs from the conserved cysteine through the conserved F or W. The order of the fields is J gene, clone size, D gene, V gene, CDR3 protein, CDR3 DNA. The D gene is left open where the match is weak. A row's size may be missing; if present it is once, few, many or a size class.

TRBJ1-1	-	TRBD1	TRBV5-1	CASSKMTGMNTEAFF	TGCGCCAGCAGCAAAATGACAGGGATGAACACTGAAGCTTTCTTT
TRBJ2-2	-	-	TRBV28	CASFTKEVIGENTGELFF	TGTGCCAGCTTTACTAAAGAAGTGATAGGGGAGAACACCGGGGAGCTGTTTTTT
TRBJ2-1	few	TRBD2	TRBV20-1	CSASSSGGSSYNEQFF	TGCAGTGCTAGTTCTAGCGGGGGGAGCTCCTACAATGAGCAGTTCTTC
TRBJ2-7	-	-	TRBV4-3	CASSQDLDLFEQYF	TGCGCCAGCAGCCAAGATCTAGACCTCTTTGAGCAGTACTTC
TRBJ1-2	-	-	TRBV7-9	CASSSQGQTNYGYTF	TGTGCCAGCAGCTCACAAGGACAGACTAACTATGGCTACACCTTC
TRBJ1-2	-	-	TRBV10-3	CAISETDYGYTF	TGTGCCATCAGTGAAACAGACTATGGCTACACCTTC
TRBJ2-2	-	TRBD1	TRBV28	CATQQGRQTGELFF	TGTGCCACCCAACAGGGGCGACAGACCGGGGAGCTGTTTTTT
TRBJ2-7	-	-	TRBV6-2/TRBV6-3	CASSYSSQEPIPYEQYF	TGTGCCAGCAGTTACTCGAGCCAGGAACCCATTCCCTACGAGCAGTACTTC
TRBJ1-1	-	-	TRBV29-1	CSAKAIGGTEAFF	TGCAGCGCCAAAGCTATAGGGGGCACTGAAGCTTTCTTT
TRBJ2-7	-	-	TRBV10-3	CAISESEVLQRETYEQYF	TGTGCCATCAGTGAGTCGGAAGTCCTCCAGAGGGAAACCTACGAGCAGTACTTC
TRBJ1-5	-	-	TRBV29-1	CSVGLTREGPQHF	TGCAGCGTGGGACTGACAAGGGAAGGGCCCCAGCATTTT
TRBJ2-1	-	-	TRBV9	CASSAGGLNYNEQFF	TGTGCCAGCAGCGCTGGGGGCCTAAACTACAATGAGCAGTTCTTC
TRBJ2-2	-	-	TRBV5-5	CASSLVRQATGELFF	TGTGCCAGCAGCTTGGTGCGACAGGCCACCGGGGAGCTGTTTTTT
TRBJ2-3	-	-	TRBV19	CASSIERFTDTQYF	TGTGCCAGTAGTATAGAGCGGTTCACAGATACGCAGTATTTT
TRBJ2-5	-	-	TRBV7-2	CASSLGSSPQETQYF	TGTGCCAGCAGCTTAGGGAGCAGTCCCCAAGAGACCCAGTACTTC
TRBJ2-5	-	-	TRBV7-3	CASSPGQGETQYF	TGTGCCAGCAGCCCAGGGCAGGGAGAGACCCAGTACTTC